The rows below give T cell receptor beta chains drawn from one sample of a study of blood T cell repertoires in COVID-19. The protocol was immunoSEQ multiplex PCR, while the TCRdb copy is restricted to in-frame clones and leaves out a portion. Here the sample spans around 150,000 clones, about 87% being singletons. What was sequenced was peripheral blood. These receptors all stem from a man aged 60 to 69 with active or convalescent COVID-19. Each CDR3 is given with its conserved first and last residue. D genes are given only for firm matches. Clone size is not always given. Where it is, it says once, few, many or a class for expanded clones.

V gene	D gene	clone size	J gene	CDR3 length	CDR3 DNA	CDR3 protein
TRBV11-2	TRBD1	NA	TRBJ2-1	14	TGTGCCAGCAGCTCATGGACAGGGCGGAATGAGCAGTTCTTC	CASSSWTGRNEQFF
TRBV3-1/TRBV3-2	TRBD1	once	TRBJ1-4	14	TGTGCCAGCAGCCGCGGACAGGTTAATGAAAAACTGTTTTTT	CASSRGQVNEKLFF
TRBV19	NA	NA	TRBJ1-5	16	TGTGCCAGTAGTCCCTCGGGGCGGGGCGGACGTCAGCCCCAGCATTTT	CASSPSGRGGRQPQHF
TRBV10-2	NA	once	TRBJ1-1	14	TGCGCCAGCAGGGCCTTGGGGGCGAACACTGAAGCTTTCTTT	CASRALGANTEAFF
TRBV14	TRBD2	NA	TRBJ2-5	16	TGTGCCAGCAGCCCCGGGGGGCTAGCGGGAGGAGAGACCCAGTACTTC	CASSPGGLAGGETQYF
TRBV4-2	TRBD1	NA	TRBJ2-7	16	TGTGCCAGCAGCCATCTTCCGGGACAGGGCTCCTACGAGCAGTACTTC	CASSHLPGQGSYEQYF
TRBV27	TRBD2	NA	TRBJ2-7	15	TGTGCCAGCAGCCCCAAAAGTAGCGGGAAATACGAGCAGTACTTC	CASSPKSSGKYEQYF
TRBV7-8	TRBD1	NA	TRBJ1-2	14	TGTGCCAGCAGCCCCACGACAGGGGGATACGGCTACACCTTC	CASSPTTGGYGYTF
TRBV27	NA	NA	TRBJ2-4	13	TGTGCCAGCAGTTTCAGGGTTAGAAACATTCAGTACTTC	CASSFRVRNIQYF
TRBV28	TRBD1	few	TRBJ1-6	14	TGTGCCAGCTTCAGGGACAGGGGGATCTCACCCCTCCACTTT	CASFRDRGISPLHF
TRBV2	TRBD2	NA	TRBJ2-5	15	TGTGCCAGCAGGTGGAGTAGCGGGAGAGGAGAGACCCAGTACTTC	CASRWSSGRGETQYF
TRBV18	NA	NA	TRBJ1-2	13	TGTGCCAGCTCCCAGGTGTCTTCTAATGGCTACACCTTC	CASSQVSSNGYTF
TRBV30	NA	NA	TRBJ1-3	13	TGTGCCTGGACAGGATTATCTGGAAACACCATATATTTT	CAWTGLSGNTIYF
TRBV7-9	TRBD1	NA	TRBJ2-5	18	TGTGCCAGCAGCTTACCGACAGGGTATCGCCCCCACCAAGAGACCCAGTACTTC	CASSLPTGYRPHQETQYF
TRBV28	TRBD1	NA	TRBJ1-2	15	TGTGCCAGCAGTTTGACAGGGGTAGCTAACTATGGCTACACCTTC	CASSLTGVANYGYTF
TRBV7-3	TRBD2	NA	TRBJ2-1	13	TGTGCCAGCAGCACAAACGGGGGGAGAGAGCAGTTCTTC	CASSTNGGREQFF
TRBV5-1	NA	NA	TRBJ1-1	13	TGCGCCAGCAGCTTGGACAGATACACTGAAGCTTTCTTT	CASSLDRYTEAFF
TRBV28	TRBD1	NA	TRBJ2-3	16	TGTGCCAGCAGGGCCGGGACAGGGACTTACGCAGATACGCAGTATTTT	CASRAGTGTYADTQYF
TRBV25-1	TRBD1	NA	TRBJ2-2	13	TGTGCCAGCCGTAGACAGGGTGGCAGGGAGCTGTTTTTT	CASRRQGGRELFF
TRBV29-1	NA	NA	TRBJ2-3	14	TGCAGCGCAGACATAATACTGACCCCAGATACGCAGTATTTT	CSADIILTPDTQYF
TRBV28	NA	NA	TRBJ2-5	12	TGTGCCAGCAGTTTCCGCGAACGGACCCAGTACTTC	CASSFRERTQYF
TRBV4-1	TRBD2	NA	TRBJ2-3	15	TGCGCCAGCAGCCTAGCGGGAGGACGCACAGATACGCAGTATTTT	CASSLAGGRTDTQYF
TRBV28	NA	NA	TRBJ1-2	15	TGTGCCAGCAGTTTATGGCGAGGGCGTTACTATGGCTACACCTTC	CASSLWRGRYYGYTF
TRBV7-2	TRBD2	NA	TRBJ2-7	15	TGTGCCAGCAGCCGGGGACTAGCGGGACCCTACGAGCAGTACTTC	CASSRGLAGPYEQYF
TRBV19	NA	once	TRBJ2-1	11	TGTGCCAGTAGTATACTTCATGAGCAGTTCTTC	CASSILHEQFF
TRBV18	NA	once	TRBJ1-6	16	TGTGCCAGCTCACCCGGGGAGCTGATGGGAAATTCACCCCTCCACTTT	CASSPGELMGNSPLHF
TRBV7-6	NA	NA	TRBJ1-2	13	TGTGCCAGCAGCTTAGACAGGGACTATGGCTACACCTTC	CASSLDRDYGYTF
TRBV27	TRBD2	few	TRBJ2-1	15	TGTGCCAGCAGGAGGTCGGGAGGGCAGAACAATGAGCAGTTCTTC	CASRRSGGQNNEQFF
TRBV5-1	TRBD1	NA	TRBJ1-2	18	TGCGCCAGCAGCTTGGCCAGCTCGACAGGGACGGGCTACTATGGCTACACCTTC	CASSLASSTGTGYYGYTF
TRBV19	NA	NA	TRBJ1-1	16	TGTGCCAGTACATTTGGACACCTCCTGTCGAACACTGAAGCTTTCTTT	CASTFGHLLSNTEAFF
TRBV5-6	NA	NA	TRBJ1-1	13	TGTGCCAGCAGCTTACAGGGAGACACTGAAGCTTTCTTT	CASSLQGDTEAFF
TRBV7-3	NA	NA	TRBJ2-3	15	TGTGCCAGCAGCTTGGTGGCACTAAGCACAGATACGCAGTATTTT	CASSLVALSTDTQYF
TRBV6-2/TRBV6-3	TRBD1	NA	TRBJ2-7	17	TGTGCCAGCAGTTACGGTCAGGGGGCACGTTCACCCTACGAGCAGTACTTC	CASSYGQGARSPYEQYF
TRBV12-5	NA	NA	TRBJ2-1	11	TGTGCTAGTGGTTTGCTTGATGAGCAGTTCTTC	CASGLLDEQFF
TRBV30	NA	NA	TRBJ2-6	13	TGTGCCGGGCAACGCTCTGGGGCCAACGTCCTGACTTTC	CAGQRSGANVLTF
TRBV19	NA	NA	TRBJ1-5	14	TGTGCCAGTAGTACCCACTTTAGCAATCAGCCCCAGCATTTT	CASSTHFSNQPQHF
TRBV9	TRBD1	once	TRBJ2-3	14	TGTGCCAGCAGTGACAGGGGGCGTACAGATACGCAGTATTTT	CASSDRGRTDTQYF
TRBV3-1/TRBV3-2	NA	NA	TRBJ1-5	14	TGTGCCAGCAGCCAATTGGGGCGAAGTCAGCCCCAGCATTTT	CASSQLGRSQPQHF
TRBV11-2	TRBD2	NA	TRBJ2-1	15	TGTGCCAGCAGCTCCGACACTAGCGGCTACAATGAGCAGTTCTTC	CASSSDTSGYNEQFF
TRBV27	NA	few	TRBJ1-5	14	TGTGCCAGCAGTCGCCCCCGGTCCGGTAGGCCCCAGCATTTT	CASSRPRSGRPQHF
TRBV6-5	TRBD2	NA	TRBJ2-7	16	TGTGCCAGCAGTTCCCCGGGTAGCGGGAGGCCCTACGAGCAGTACTTC	CASSSPGSGRPYEQYF
TRBV5-1	NA	NA	TRBJ2-3	16	TGCGCCAGCAGCTTGGGCGCCGCAACTAGCACAGATACGCAGTATTTT	CASSLGAATSTDTQYF
TRBV28	TRBD1	NA	TRBJ1-5	14	TGTGCCAGCCGTCGGGACAGGGGAACGAAGCCCCAGCATTTT	CASRRDRGTKPQHF
TRBV9	TRBD2	NA	TRBJ2-3	19	TGTGCCAGCAGCGCTACACCGGGACTAGCGGGAGTAGTGAAAGATACGCAGTATTTT	CASSATPGLAGVVKDTQYF
TRBV7-6	TRBD2	NA	TRBJ2-3	14	TGTGCCAGCAGTCTAGCGGGGCCCCCAGATACGCAGTATTTT	CASSLAGPPDTQYF
TRBV6-5	NA	NA	TRBJ2-5	13	TGTGCCAGCAATCGAGCTAGCGAAGAGACCCAGTACTTC	CASNRASEETQYF
TRBV19	NA	NA	TRBJ2-1	16	TGTGCCAGTAGTACTGGTGGTGGGAGCCCCTACAATGAGCAGTTCTTC	CASSTGGGSPYNEQFF
TRBV5-4	TRBD2	NA	TRBJ2-1	19	TGTGCCAGCAGCCCAGCCCCCGGGACTAGCGGGAGGGCCACCAATGAGCAGTTCTTC	CASSPAPGTSGRATNEQFF
TRBV6-1	TRBD1	NA	TRBJ2-1	17	TGTGCCAGCAGTGAACCCCCGGGCAGGGGGCTTGGCGGTGAGCAGTTCTTC	CASSEPPGRGLGGEQFF